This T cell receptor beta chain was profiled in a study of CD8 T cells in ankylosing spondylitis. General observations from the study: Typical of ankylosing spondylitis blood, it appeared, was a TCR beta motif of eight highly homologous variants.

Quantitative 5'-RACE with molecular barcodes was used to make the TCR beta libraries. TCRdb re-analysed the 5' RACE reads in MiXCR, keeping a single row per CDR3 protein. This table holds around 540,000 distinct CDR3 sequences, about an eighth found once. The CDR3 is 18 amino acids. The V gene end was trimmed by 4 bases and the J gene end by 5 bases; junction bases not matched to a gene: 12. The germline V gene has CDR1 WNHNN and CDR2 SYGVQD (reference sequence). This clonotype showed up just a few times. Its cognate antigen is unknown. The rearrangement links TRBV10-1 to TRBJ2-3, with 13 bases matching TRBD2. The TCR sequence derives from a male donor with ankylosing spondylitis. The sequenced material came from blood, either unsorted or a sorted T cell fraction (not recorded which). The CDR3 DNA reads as TGCGCCAGCAGTGGACTAGCGGGAGGTATGAGCGGTGGAGATACGCAGTATTTT. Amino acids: CASSGLAGGMSGGDTQYF.